Sequencing of this T cell receptor beta chain was carried out in a study of CD8 T cells in ankylosing spondylitis. Study-wide results and caveats: Clones that were linked to disease were CD8+ and were relatively rare in peripheral blood. The study looked at matched synovial fluid samples from ankylosing spondylitis patients. Disease-linked clones were reported to be significantly enriched there.

Quantitative 5'-RACE with molecular barcodes was used to make the TCR beta libraries. TCRdb re-called the 5' RACE reads with MiXCR, one entry per CDR3 protein. The data show some 240,000 distinct CDR3 sequences, roughly 8.6% seen once. The CDR3 is made up of 13 amino acids. This clonotype showed up many times. Its antigen is undetermined. The junction shows a germline mismatch at one end, possibly a read error. The sequence was collected from a male donor with ankylosing spondylitis or in good health (not recorded which). Material: blood, either unsorted or a sorted T cell fraction (not recorded which). This chain links TRBV12-3 or TRBV12-4 with TRBJ2-7; 15 nucleotides line up with TRBD2. Here the CDR3 reads CASNAGTSGRKHF. The CDR3, as DNA: TGTGCCAGCAATGCGGGGACTAGCGGGAGGAAACACTTC.